The rows below give T cell receptor beta chains drawn from one sample of a study of blood T cell repertoires in COVID-19. Only in-frame clones appear in the TCRdb table, and some are missing; sequencing was by immunoSEQ multiplex PCR. Of about 130,000 clones in the sample, 86% are singletons; the top ten hold roughly 2.2%. The sample comprised PBMCs or T cells enriched from blood (not recorded which). All receptors come from a woman in her 50s who had recovered from COVID-19. The CDR3 runs from the conserved cysteine through the conserved F or W. The D gene is left open where the match is weak. Size tells how often a clone was seen (once, few, many) or the class of an expanded clone, and some rows leave it out.

CDR3 protein: CSVRRDSKNIQYF; CDR3 DNA: TGCAGCGTTAGGAGGGACAGCAAAAACATTCAGTACTTC; CDR3 length: 13; clone size: .; D gene: .; V gene: TRBV29-1; J gene: TRBJ2-4
CDR3 protein: CAWTPSGGVILRNQPQHF; CDR3 DNA: TGTGCCTGGACCCCCTCAGGAGGGGTCATCCTAAGGAATCAGCCCCAGCATTTT; CDR3 length: 18; clone size: .; D gene: .; V gene: TRBV30; J gene: TRBJ1-5
CDR3 protein: CASSFNPLAGGSYNEQFF; CDR3 DNA: TGCGCCAGCAGCTTTAATCCTTTGGCGGGGGGGAGCTACAATGAGCAGTTCTTC; CDR3 length: 18; clone size: .; D gene: TRBD2; V gene: TRBV5-1; J gene: TRBJ2-1
CDR3 protein: CASSHRGEQFF; CDR3 DNA: TGTGCCAGCAGTCACAGGGGTGAGCAGTTCTTC; CDR3 length: 11; clone size: .; D gene: TRBD1; V gene: TRBV6-5; J gene: TRBJ2-1
CDR3 protein: CASQTSDRVLVLYGYTF; CDR3 DNA: TGCGCCAGCCAAACCAGCGACAGGGTATTAGTCCTCTATGGCTACACCTTC; CDR3 length: 17; clone size: .; D gene: TRBD1; V gene: TRBV10-1; J gene: TRBJ1-2
CDR3 protein: CASSSRGYPSYNEQFF; CDR3 DNA: TGTGCCAGCAGCTCAAGAGGGTATCCCTCCTACAATGAGCAGTTCTTC; CDR3 length: 16; clone size: .; D gene: .; V gene: TRBV7-9; J gene: TRBJ2-1
CDR3 protein: CASSQPTGTTGNTIYF; CDR3 DNA: TGCGCCAGCAGCCAACCAACAGGGACCACTGGAAACACCATATATTTT; CDR3 length: 16; clone size: .; D gene: .; V gene: TRBV4-1; J gene: TRBJ1-3
CDR3 protein: CASSPRENYGYTF; CDR3 DNA: TGTGCCAGCAGCCCCAGGGAAAACTATGGCTACACCTTC; CDR3 length: 13; clone size: .; D gene: .; V gene: TRBV6-5; J gene: TRBJ1-2
CDR3 protein: CASSTAGLLGIGEQYF; CDR3 DNA: TGTGCCAGTAGTACGGCGGGACTCTTAGGTATTGGGGAGCAGTACTTC; CDR3 length: 16; clone size: .; D gene: .; V gene: TRBV19; J gene: TRBJ2-7
CDR3 protein: CASSTEQRNTEAFF; CDR3 DNA: TGTGCCAGCTCAACCGAACAGAGAAACACTGAAGCTTTCTTT; CDR3 length: 14; clone size: .; D gene: .; V gene: TRBV18; J gene: TRBJ1-1
CDR3 protein: CASSYGQGEETQYF; CDR3 DNA: TGTGCCAGCAGTTACGGGCAGGGGGAAGAGACCCAGTACTTC; CDR3 length: 14; clone size: once; D gene: TRBD1; V gene: TRBV6-5; J gene: TRBJ2-5
CDR3 protein: CASSRQGGNQPQHF; CDR3 DNA: TGTGCCAGCAGTAGACAGGGGGGCAATCAGCCCCAGCATTTT; CDR3 length: 14; clone size: .; D gene: TRBD1; V gene: TRBV6-5; J gene: TRBJ1-5
CDR3 protein: CASSLGTVFYGYTF; CDR3 DNA: TGTGCCAGCAGCTTAGGAACAGTATTCTATGGCTACACCTTC; CDR3 length: 14; clone size: .; D gene: .; V gene: TRBV7-9; J gene: TRBJ1-2
CDR3 protein: CASSLAGTDTQYF; CDR3 DNA: TGTGCCAGCAGCTTAGCCGGTACAGATACGCAGTATTTT; CDR3 length: 13; clone size: .; D gene: .; V gene: TRBV11-3; J gene: TRBJ2-3
CDR3 protein: CASSEDETFLNYGYTF; CDR3 DNA: TGTGCCAGCAGTGAAGACGAGACATTTCTCAACTATGGCTACACCTTC; CDR3 length: 16; clone size: once; D gene: .; V gene: TRBV6-1; J gene: TRBJ1-2
CDR3 protein: CASSQGTDVYQETQYF; CDR3 DNA: TGTGCCAGCAGCCAAGGGACAGACGTTTACCAAGAGACCCAGTACTTC; CDR3 length: 16; clone size: .; D gene: TRBD1; V gene: TRBV5-8; J gene: TRBJ2-5
CDR3 protein: CASSFRGEETQYF; CDR3 DNA: TGTGCCAGCAGCTTCAGGGGAGAAGAGACCCAGTACTTC; CDR3 length: 13; clone size: .; D gene: .; V gene: TRBV13; J gene: TRBJ2-5
CDR3 protein: CASNRAGTGELFF; CDR3 DNA: TGTGCCAGCAACCGGGCGGGCACCGGGGAGCTGTTTTTT; CDR3 length: 13; clone size: .; D gene: .; V gene: TRBV9; J gene: TRBJ2-2
CDR3 protein: CASSLYRGPYNEQFF; CDR3 DNA: TGTGCCAGCAGCCTTTACAGGGGACCCTACAATGAGCAGTTCTTC; CDR3 length: 15; clone size: once; D gene: TRBD1; V gene: TRBV5-6; J gene: TRBJ2-1
CDR3 protein: CASSQERGHRGPYNEQFF; CDR3 DNA: TGCGCCAGCAGCCAAGAGAGAGGACACAGGGGGCCCTACAATGAGCAGTTCTTC; CDR3 length: 18; clone size: .; D gene: TRBD1; V gene: TRBV4-3; J gene: TRBJ2-1
CDR3 protein: CASSPVRETEAFF; CDR3 DNA: TGTGCCAGCAGTCCCGTCAGGGAAACTGAAGCTTTCTTT; CDR3 length: 13; clone size: .; D gene: .; V gene: TRBV6-2/TRBV6-3; J gene: TRBJ1-1
CDR3 protein: CASRGTSEGNTIYF; CDR3 DNA: TGTGCCAGCAGGGGGACATCCGAAGGAAACACCATATATTTT; CDR3 length: 14; clone size: once; D gene: .; V gene: TRBV6-5; J gene: TRBJ1-3
CDR3 protein: CASSLDPLPPLEQYF; CDR3 DNA: TGTGCCAGCAGCTTAGATCCACTCCCCCCTCTCGAGCAGTACTTC; CDR3 length: 15; clone size: few; D gene: .; V gene: TRBV7-9; J gene: TRBJ2-7
CDR3 protein: CASSLPRTSNQPQHF; CDR3 DNA: TGCGCCAGCAGCTTGCCGAGAACTAGCAATCAGCCCCAGCATTTT; CDR3 length: 15; clone size: .; D gene: .; V gene: TRBV5-1; J gene: TRBJ1-5
CDR3 protein: CASSKGQGSSYEQYF; CDR3 DNA: TGCGCCAGCAGCAAAGGACAGGGGAGCTCCTACGAGCAGTACTTC; CDR3 length: 15; clone size: .; D gene: TRBD1; V gene: TRBV5-1; J gene: TRBJ2-7